These T cell receptor beta chains were read from a single sample in a study of cytomegalovirus exposure and HLA in healthy donors. Repertoires were generated with immunoSEQ multiplex PCR, while TCRdb's copy carries only in-frame clones and drops some. Found here are just over 150,000 clones, about three quarters of them singletons; the top ten hold under 1.5%. The sequencing input was PBMCs. The receptors stem from a woman aged 25 to 39 in good health and CMV-seronegative. Each CDR3 is given with its conserved first and last residue. D genes are given only for firm matches. The size of a clone is reported for some rows only, either as once, few or many, or as a class for expanded clones.

CASSLPGILSTEAFF TGTGCCAGCAGCTTGCCAGGGATTTTAAGCACTGAAGCTTTCTTT TRBJ1-1 NA TRBV5-4 NA
CASSPGLAGFADTQYF TGTGCCAGCAGCCCGGGACTAGCGGGGTTTGCAGATACGCAGTATTTT TRBJ2-3 NA TRBV9 TRBD2
CASSRTGTNEKLFF TGTGCCAGCAGTCGGACAGGGACTAATGAAAAACTGTTTTTT TRBJ1-4 NA TRBV11-2 TRBD1
CASSLPGTGSYEQYF TGTGCCAGCAGTCTACCCGGGACAGGCTCCTACGAGCAGTACTTC TRBJ2-7 NA TRBV28 TRBD1
CAAGPVYEQYF TGTGCCGCTGGCCCAGTTTACGAGCAGTACTTC TRBJ2-7 NA TRBV28 NA
CSVERQGESSGNTIYF TGCAGCGTTGAGAGACAGGGGGAAAGCTCTGGAAACACCATATATTTT TRBJ1-3 NA TRBV29-1 TRBD1
CASSFTGDGDTDTQYF TGTGCCAGCAGCTTTACAGGGGACGGGGACACAGATACGCAGTATTTT TRBJ2-3 NA TRBV7-8 TRBD1
CASRYRGLNTEAFF TGTGCCAGCAGGTACAGGGGTCTGAACACTGAAGCTTTCTTT TRBJ1-1 NA TRBV6-5 TRBD1
CAWKVDTSNSPLHF TGTGCCTGGAAAGTCGACACATCTAATTCACCCCTCCACTTT TRBJ1-6 NA TRBV30 NA
CASSLKRGGRETQYF TGTGCCAGCAGCTTAAAACGGGGGGGCCGAGAGACCCAGTACTTC TRBJ2-5 NA TRBV7-3 TRBD2
CAIREASGNTIYF TGTGCCATCAGGGAGGCGAGCGGAAACACCATATATTTT TRBJ1-3 once TRBV10-3 NA
CAWSVISGGFGGELFF TGTGCCTGGAGTGTAATTAGCGGGGGGTTTGGCGGGGAGCTGTTTTTT TRBJ2-2 NA TRBV30 TRBD2
CASSLGTNTEAFF TGCGCCAGCAGCTTGGGCACAAACACTGAAGCTTTCTTT TRBJ1-1 NA TRBV5-1 NA
CASSLMAGFGDTQYF TGTGCCAGCAGCTTGATGGCGGGTTTTGGCGATACGCAGTATTTT TRBJ2-3 NA TRBV5-4 NA
CASSEPGRSLYEQYF TGTGCCAGCAGTGAACCCGGCCGGAGCCTCTACGAGCAGTACTTC TRBJ2-7 NA TRBV6-1 NA
CAWSKTGRGNTEAFF TGTGCCTGGAGTAAGACAGGGCGAGGGAACACTGAAGCTTTCTTT TRBJ1-1 few TRBV30 TRBD1
CASSQRPSNTEAFF TGTGCCAGCAGCCAGCGCCCGTCGAACACTGAAGCTTTCTTT TRBJ1-1 NA TRBV7-2 NA
CASREGGNSPLHF TGTGCCAGCAGGGAGGGTGGAAATTCACCCCTCCACTTT TRBJ1-6 NA TRBV27 NA
CASSTTSAGPYEQYF TGTGCCAGCAGTACGACTAGCGCGGGACCCTACGAGCAGTACTTC TRBJ2-7 few TRBV6-5 TRBD2
CAWDTSYEQYF TGTGCCTGGGACACATCCTACGAGCAGTACTTC TRBJ2-7 NA TRBV30 NA
CASSYSPVLYTEAFF TGTGCCAGCAGTTACTCTCCAGTTTTATACACTGAAGCTTTCTTT TRBJ1-1 NA TRBV6-6 NA
CASSSPDSGNTIYF TGTGCCAGCAGCTCCCCCGACAGTGGAAACACCATATATTTT TRBJ1-3 NA TRBV5-4 NA
CASSLERDRRNTEAFF TGTGCCAGCAGCTTAGAGCGGGACAGACGGAACACTGAAGCTTTCTTT TRBJ1-1 NA TRBV11-2 TRBD1
CASSHRDYSYEQYF TGTGCCAGCAGCCACCGGGACTATTCCTACGAGCAGTACTTC TRBJ2-7 NA TRBV11-2 TRBD2
CASSNRAETQYF TGTGCCAGCAGTAACAGGGCTGAGACCCAGTACTTC TRBJ2-5 NA TRBV6-5 NA
CASSRDRSYGYTF TGCGCCAGCAGCAGGGACAGGAGCTATGGCTACACCTTC TRBJ1-2 NA TRBV5-1 TRBD1
CASSLVLAGGSNTGELFF TGTGCCAGCAGCTTAGTACTAGCGGGGGGTTCGAACACCGGGGAGCTGTTTTTT TRBJ2-2 NA TRBV7-8 TRBD2
CASSLWTGDNSPLHF TGCGCCAGCAGCCTGTGGACAGGGGATAATTCACCCCTCCACTTT TRBJ1-6 NA TRBV5-1 TRBD1
CASSKDRDRGNNEQFF TGTGCCAGCAGTAAGGACCGGGACAGGGGGAACAATGAGCAGTTCTTC TRBJ2-1 once TRBV6-6 TRBD1
CASSLRGRETQYF TGTGCCAGCAGCTTGAGGGGGCGGGAGACCCAGTACTTC TRBJ2-5 NA TRBV11-2 TRBD1
CASSVQGADKLFF TGCGCCAGCAGCGTTCAGGGGGCGGACAAACTGTTTTTT TRBJ1-4 NA TRBV5-1 TRBD1
CASSLLRSGGGDTQYF TGTGCCAGCAGCTTACTTAGAAGCGGGGGCGGTGATACGCAGTATTTT TRBJ2-3 NA TRBV7-9 TRBD2
CATSRGPTRHNTEAFF TGTGCCACCAGCAGAGGACCAACCAGGCATAACACTGAAGCTTTCTTT TRBJ1-1 NA TRBV15 NA
CAGAGGSNQPQHF TGTGCCGGAGCAGGGGGAAGCAATCAGCCCCAGCATTTT TRBJ1-5 NA TRBV28 TRBD1